This record concerns one TCR beta chain sequence. The antigen remains unidentified. Several immunoSEQ plates received, in even portions, the genomic DNA of each subset. Original methodology: ImmunoSEQ only sent back junction sequences with no quality scores, so filtering was done differently. Data came from immunoSEQ multiplex PCR; TCRdb stores just in-frame clones and leaves some out. V and J calls and clone size are those listed in that table; D and trimming were worked out from the DNA. The data hold 1,400,000 or so clones, with 98% observed a single time. These data originate in a study of shared clonotypes between healthy human individuals. General study findings and limits: For naive CD4 cells, approximately 4.7% of clonotypes were shared across several donors.

Germline V CDR1 and CDR2: SGHRS, YFSETQ. The V end was cut by 4 bases, the J end by 4 bases, with 11 bases between. The CDR3 totals 13 residues. Material: naive CD4+ T cells sorted from blood. The sample's subset: CD45RA+ positively selected. V gene TRBV5-1 combines with J gene TRBJ1-2; a weak D match, TRBD1 (5 bases). The receptor comes from a man aged 25 to 45 in good health. The CDR3 spells CASSNGGSYGYTF. For the CDR3, the DNA is TGCGCCAGCAGCAATGGGGGGAGCTATGGCTACACCTTC.